Each of the 5 T cell receptor beta chains below was sequenced from the same sample in a study of OX40 agonist ivuxolimab in advanced cancers. TCRdb's copy holds only in-frame clones and misses some; the assay was immunoSEQ multiplex PCR. Seen here are around 69,000 clones, around 89% observed once, and the top ten hold about 6.3%. The material sequenced was CD4+ or CD8+ T cells sorted from blood, taken in a trial of the OX40 agonist ivuxolimab. The origin of the receptors is an adult with an advanced solid tumor such as melanoma, head and neck, liver or kidney cancer.

This chain connects TRBV5-6 to TRBJ2-1, with D unclear. With 2 bases removed from V and 7 bases from J, the gap between germline ends came to 10 bases. The CDR3 has 13 amino acids. Germline loops: CDR1 SGHDT, CDR2 YYEEEE. CDR3 sequence (DNA): TGTGCCAGCAGCTTCGGCGGATCGAATGAGCAGTTCTTC. Its translation is CASSFGGSNEQFF.

The chain links TRBV11-1 to TRBJ1-2; possible D gene TRBD1, 6 bases. CDR1 and CDR2 from the germline V gene are SGHAT and FQDESV (reference sequence). V was trimmed by 5 bases and J by 6 bases, leaving 13 bases between them. The CDR3 is made up of 13 amino acids. The CDR3 nucleotides read TGTGCCAGCAGCCCAGGGGCAGGGAATGGCTACACCTTC. Translating gives CASSPGAGNGYTF.

This chain connects TRBV28 to TRBJ2-6, with a weak D call TRBD1 (5 bases). Per the germline V gene, CDR1 is MDHEN and CDR2 is SYDVKM. The CDR3 covers 15 residues. Trimming cost V 6 bases and J 0 bases, with 9 bases left between them. The DNA of the CDR3 is TGTGCCAGCAGGGACACAGGCTCTGGGGCCAACGTCCTGACTTTC. It translates to CASRDTGSGANVLTF. Full variable domain (remainder filled in from reference TRBV28 and TRBJ2-6): DVKVTQSSRYLVKRTGEKVFLECVQDMDHENMFWYRQDPGLGLRLIYFSYDVKMKEKGDIPEGYSVSREKKERFSLILESASTNQTSMYLCASRDTGSGANVLTFGAGSRLTVL.

J is TRBJ1-4 and V is TRBV7-9; D is undetermined. The CDR3 is 16 amino acids. Germline V gene data show CDR1 as SEHNR and CDR2 as FQNEAQ (reference sequence). V gave up 5 bases and J gave up 2 bases, with 15 bases separating them. The CDR3 sequence: CASSLGQASTNEKLFF. In DNA form, the CDR3 reads TGTGCCAGCAGCCTCGGGCAGGCATCGACTAATGAAAAACTGTTTTTT.

This chain joins TRBV18 and TRBJ2-3, with TRBD1 matching 9 bases. The CDR3 consists of 16 residues. In germline, CDR1 is KGHSH, CDR2 LQKENI. The V and J ends lost 0 bases and 2 bases, in that order; junction bases with no gene match: 3. The CDR3 DNA reads as TGTGCCAGCTCACCACCGGACAGGGGACCCACAGATACGCAGTATTTT. This gives the protein CASSPPDRGPTDTQYF.